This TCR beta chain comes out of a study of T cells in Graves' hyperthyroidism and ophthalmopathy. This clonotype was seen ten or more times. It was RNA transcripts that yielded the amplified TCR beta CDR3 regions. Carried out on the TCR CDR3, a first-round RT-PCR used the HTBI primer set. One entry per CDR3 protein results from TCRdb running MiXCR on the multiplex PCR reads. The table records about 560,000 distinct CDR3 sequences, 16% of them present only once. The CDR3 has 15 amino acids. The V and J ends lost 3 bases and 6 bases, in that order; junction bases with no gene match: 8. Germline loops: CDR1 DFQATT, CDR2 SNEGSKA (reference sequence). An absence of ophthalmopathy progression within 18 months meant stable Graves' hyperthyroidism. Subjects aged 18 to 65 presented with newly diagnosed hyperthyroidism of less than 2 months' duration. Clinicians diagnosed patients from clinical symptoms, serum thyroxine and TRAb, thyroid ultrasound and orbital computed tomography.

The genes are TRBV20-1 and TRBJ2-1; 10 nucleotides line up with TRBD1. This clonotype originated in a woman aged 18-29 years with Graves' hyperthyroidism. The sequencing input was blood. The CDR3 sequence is CSASSRDRGRNEQFF. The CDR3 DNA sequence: TGCAGTGCTAGTTCCCGGGACAGGGGTCGCAATGAGCAGTTCTTC.